This T cell receptor (beta chain) originates from a study of T-cell memory formation after mild COVID-19. Study-wide background: TCR clusters largely stayed donor specific. Broader study findings: CD4+ contracting clones were found mainly in CM and EM, and CD8+ ones in EMRA. A balance of CD4 and CD8 characterized clones contracting day 15 to 85, whereas later expanders leaned CD4+.

The CDR3 contains 16 residues. CDR1 SGHTA and CDR2 FQGNSA come from the germline V gene. Trimming took off 5 bases at V and 6 bases at J, with 19 bases between the two ends. About this clonotype: Antigen: not known.

Each CDR3 protein is one row after TCRdb ran MiXCR on the 5' RACE reads. The sample contains about 200,000 distinct CDR3 sequences, over 9.5% of which appear only once. This receptor was obtained from a man between 18 and 29 years old who had mild COVID-19 (a few samples of this study predate the infection). Cell type and time point are not known. The sequencing sample was made of PBMCs or a T cell subset sorted from them (not recorded which). The V gene is TRBV7-2, the J gene TRBJ2-2, with a weak D call TRBD2 (7 bases). The CDR3, as DNA: TGTGCCAGCAGCCCCTGGGGGGGACAAAACCCCGGGGAGCTGTTTTTT. Residues: CASSPWGGQNPGELFF.